What follows are 25 T cell receptor beta chains derived from one specimen sequenced in a study of cytomegalovirus exposure and HLA in healthy donors. 60 Vbeta and 13 Jbeta primers were used in PCR. This table comes from immunoSEQ multiplex PCR, and its TCRdb copy is limited to in-frame clones, with some not included. This sample's table has approximately 80,000 clones. The sample taken for sequencing was PBMCs. The receptors were sampled from a woman in her 30s in good health and CMV-seronegative.

This chain connects TRBV7-9 to TRBJ2-1; 8 positions match TRBD2. The germline CDR1 and CDR2 sequences are SEHNR and FQNEAQ (reference sequence). V lost 1 base to trimming and J lost 7 bases; unmatched junction nucleotides: 6. There are 15 residues in the CDR3. Here the CDR3 DNA reads TGTGCCAGCAGCTTAGATTGGGCGGGAGGAAATGAGCAGTTCTTC. This codes for CASSLDWAGGNEQFF.

This sequence joins TRBV5-1 and TRBJ2-5; 7 bases line up with TRBD1. The V segment lost 1 base and the J segment 3 bases; nucleotides outside the gene matches: 12. Germline V gene lookup returns CDR1 SGHRS and CDR2 YFSETQ. This CDR3 contains 17 residues. The chain's CDR3 is CASSLFGTAAPKETQYF. The CDR3 DNA sequence: TGCGCCAGCAGCTTGTTTGGGACAGCAGCCCCTAAAGAGACCCAGTACTTC. Complete variable domain (other parts from reference TRBV5-1 and TRBJ2-5): KAGVTQTPRYLIKTRGQQVTLSCSPISGHRSVSWYQQTPGQGLQFLFEYFSETQRNKGNFPGRFSGRQFSNSRSEMNVSTLELGDSALYLCASSLFGTAAPKETQYFGPGTRLLVL.

This sequence joins TRBV15 and TRBJ1-5, with TRBD1 as a possible D gene (5 bases). The V end lost 0 bases, the J end lost 2 bases, and 5 bases lay between the germline ends. This CDR3 comprises 14 residues. From germline, CDR1 is LNHNV and CDR2 YYDKDF (reference sequence). CDR3 amino acids: CATSRDRGNQPQHF. The CDR3 nucleotides are TGTGCCACCAGCAGAGACAGGGGCAATCAGCCCCAGCATTTT.

The gene calls are TRBV7-9 and TRBJ2-7; no firm D call. There are 13 residues in the CDR3. Looked up from germline, CDR1 is SEHNR and CDR2 is FQNEAQ (reference sequence). V lost 0 bases and J 1 base, leaving 4 bases between the germline ends. The CDR3 DNA follows: TGTGCCAGCAGCTTAGCGACTTCCTACGAGCAGTACTTC. Protein sequence: CASSLATSYEQYF. Variable domain in full (rest from reference TRBV7-9 and TRBJ2-7): DTGVSQNPRHKITKRGQNVTFRCDPISEHNRLYWYRQTLGQGPEFLTYFQNEAQLEKSRLLSDRFSAERPKGSFSTLEIQRTEQGDSAMYLCASSLATSYEQYFGPGTRLTVT.

V gene TRBV19 combines with J gene TRBJ2-7; 7 bases are a match to TRBD1. The CDR3 extends over 13 amino acids. Germline CDR1 is LNHDA and CDR2 is SQIVND (reference sequence). J lost 6 bases, V lost 6 bases, and 8 bases had no gene match. In DNA form, the CDR3 reads TGTGCCAGTAGGGACAGGCCCACTAGCGAGCAGTACTTC. Translating it yields CASRDRPTSEQYF.

The genes are TRBV6-1 and TRBJ2-7; 9 bases match TRBD1. The CDR3 is 13 amino acids. CDR1 MNHNS and CDR2 SASEGT come from the germline V gene. J lost 5 bases, V lost 8 bases, and 7 bases had no gene match. The CDR3 sequence is CASRGTGYHEQYF. CDR3 sequence (DNA): TGTGCCAGCCGGGGGACAGGGTACCACGAGCAGTACTTC.

This sequence joins TRBV5-1 and TRBJ2-1, with 8 bases lining up with TRBD1. CDR3 length: 14 amino acids. CDR1 is SGHRS and CDR2 is YFSETQ in the germline V gene. The trim removed 4 bases at V and 4 bases at J, leaving 4 bases unmatched. CDR3 amino acids: CASSPQGGYNEQFF. CDR3 bases: TGCGCCAGCAGCCCACAGGGGGGTTACAATGAGCAGTTCTTC.

The genes are TRBV5-1 and TRBJ2-1; D might be TRBD2 (7 bases). CDR3 size: 15 residues. V was shortened by 0 bases and J by 7 bases, with 14 bases between the two germline ends. CDR1 is SGHRS and CDR2 is YFSETQ in the germline V gene. For the CDR3, the DNA is TGCGCCAGCAGCTTGGTAGTGGGGGGGCTAAATGAGCAGTTCTTC. Protein: CASSLVVGGLNEQFF.

This chain joins TRBV5-1 and TRBJ2-5; 13 nucleotides agree with TRBD2. CDR3 length equals 17 residues. Germline assignment: CDR1 SGHRS and CDR2 YFSETQ. Unmatched junction bases numbered 10, after V lost 4 bases and J lost 4 bases. The CDR3 region has the DNA TGCGCCAGCAGCCTCCGGACTAGCGGGGGCCTCAGAGAGACCCAGTACTTC. Residues: CASSLRTSGGLRETQYF.

V is TRBV6-4 and J is TRBJ2-1; 9 positions agree with TRBD1. Germline CDR1 reads MRHNA; CDR2 reads SNTAGT. The length of the CDR3 is 15 residues. V gave up 0 bases and J gave up 15 bases; unmatched junction bases: 12. The CDR3 region is CASSDSLPGQGWGFF. CDR3 in DNA: TGTGCCAGCAGTGACTCACTGCCGGGACAGGGCTGGGGGTTCTTC.

This rearrangement joins TRBV6-5 to TRBJ2-2; TRBD2 matches at 8 bases. Germline V gene sequence: CDR1 MNHEY, CDR2 SVGAGI. This CDR3 has 15 residues. Trimming took 4 bases from V and 5 from J; bases not matched to a gene: 6. The CDR3 loop reads CASSFGTRDTGELFF. CDR3 DNA sequence: TGTGCCAGCAGTTTTGGGACTAGAGATACCGGGGAGCTGTTTTTT.

This chain uses TRBV6-1 with TRBJ1-2, with D possibly TRBD1 on 5 matching bases. Germline loops: CDR1 MNHNS, CDR2 SASEGT. The CDR3 is made up of 12 amino acids. Trimming took 7 bases from V and 4 from J, leaving 10 bases between them. CDR3 region: CASTTAFYGYTF. CDR3 bases: TGTGCCAGCACGACAGCCTTCTATGGCTACACCTTC.

The V gene is TRBV5-8, the J gene TRBJ1-2; D perhaps matches TRBD1 (6 bases). The V end was cut by 6 bases, the J end by 4 bases, with 22 bases between. Germline V CDR1 and CDR2: SGHTS, YDEGEE. The CDR3 spans 16 residues. The CDR3 reads CASTHSRTVGVYGYTF. DNA for the CDR3: TGTGCCAGCACTCACAGCAGGACAGTGGGGGTCTATGGCTACACCTTC.

V and J are TRBV7-6 and TRBJ2-7; the D gene is possibly TRBD1 (5 bases). The CDR3 is 13 amino acids. The germline CDR1 and CDR2 sequences are SGHVS and FNYEAQ. The V gene lost 5 bases and the J gene lost 3 bases, with 11 bases spanning the gap. The CDR3 region is CASSPQTGYEQYF. The CDR3 DNA is TGTGCCAGCAGCCCCCAAACAGGCTACGAGCAGTACTTC.

The chain has TRBV15 and TRBJ2-3, with 8 bases lining up with TRBD2. The CDR3 is made up of 16 amino acids. Germline CDR1 reads LNHNV; CDR2 reads YYDKDF (reference sequence). After removal of 0 bases from V and 6 bases from J, the junction contained 8 bases not matched to a gene. The CDR3 sequence is CATSRDLAGTGDTQYF. The CDR3 coding sequence is TGTGCCACCAGCAGAGATCTAGCGGGCACGGGGGATACGCAGTATTTT.

As regards this clone: The sample holds other DNA sequences that translate to the same CDR3. The chain recombines TRBV7-9 with TRBJ1-1, with D possibly matching TRBD1 (6 bases). V was shortened by 5 bases and J by 1 base, with 11 bases between the two germline ends. From germline, CDR1 is SEHNR and CDR2 FQNEAQ (reference sequence). The CDR3 spans 14 residues. The CDR3 DNA reads TGTGCCAGCAGCCTCCGACAGGAGAACACTGAAGCTTTCTTT. This translates into CASSLRQENTEAFF.

The gene calls are TRBV2 and TRBJ2-7; 7 nucleotides agree with TRBD2. The CDR3 is made up of 16 amino acids. With 7 bases clipped from V and 5 bases from J, the junction kept 17 bases outside the gene matches. CDR1 SNHLY and CDR2 FYNNEI come from the germline V gene. CDR3 sequence (DNA): TGTGCCAGCACCCCTGACCCCTGGCCAGGGAGGGACGAGCAGTACTTC. This sequence encodes CASTPDPWPGRDEQYF. Full variable domain (rest looked up from reference TRBV2 and TRBJ2-7): EPEVTQTPSHQVTQMGQEVILRCVPISNHLYFYWYRQILGQKVEFLVSFYNNEISEKSEIFDDQFSVERPDGSNFTLKIRSTKLEDSAMYFCASTPDPWPGRDEQYFGPGTRLTVT.

The chain joins TRBV19 to TRBJ1-3, with D tentatively TRBD1 (6 bases). There are 13 residues in the CDR3. Trimming cost V 7 bases and J 4 bases, with 11 bases left between them. Germline CDR1 and CDR2: LNHDA and SQIVND (reference sequence). CDR3 nucleotides: TGTGCCAGTACCCCAGGGGACGGAAACACCATATATTTT. Its protein is CASTPGDGNTIYF.

The rearrangement links TRBV30 to TRBJ1-2, with unresolved D. This CDR3 is built from 12 residues. The V gene lost 1 base and the J gene lost 4 bases, with 7 bases spanning the gap. Germline loops: CDR1 GTSNPN, CDR2 SVGIG (reference sequence). The CDR3 loop is CAWSDGSYGYTF. CDR3 DNA: TGTGCCTGGAGTGACGGTTCCTATGGCTACACCTTC.

This sequence joins TRBV5-1 and TRBJ1-2; TRBD1 aligns across 9 bases. CDR1 and CDR2 (germline): SGHRS, YFSETQ. The CDR3 is 14 amino acids. J was trimmed by 8 bases and V by 2 bases; bases with no gene match: 7. For the CDR3, the DNA is TGCGCCAGCAGCTTCACAGGGGGCGCCGGGGGCTACACCTTC. It encodes CASSFTGGAGGYTF.

This chain links TRBV30 with TRBJ2-1, with D perhaps matching TRBD2 (5 bases). CDR1 is GTSNPN and CDR2 is SVGIG in the germline V gene (reference sequence). CDR3 length: 14 amino acids. The ends were cut back, 2 bases at V and 6 bases at J, with 14 bases in the middle. The CDR3 spells CAWSRGIHSNEQFF. The CDR3 coding sequence is TGTGCCTGGAGTAGAGGGATTCATAGCAATGAGCAGTTCTTC.

This chain joins TRBV7-9 and TRBJ2-1; D may be TRBD2 (6 bases). V shed 5 bases and J shed 0 bases, with 20 bases lying between them. CDR1 is SEHNR and CDR2 is FQNEAQ in the germline V gene (reference sequence). This CDR3 comprises 18 residues. In DNA, the CDR3 is TGTGCCAGCAGCCCAGCTGGGAAAGCGGGTAGCTCCTACAATGAGCAGTTCTTC. It codes for CASSPAGKAGSSYNEQFF.

CDR3 nucleotide sequence: TGTGCCAGCAGCTTGGCGGGAGTTGCGGGAACAGATACGCAGTATTTT. Its translation is CASSLAGVAGTDTQYF. This chain links TRBV5-6 with TRBJ2-3, with D maybe TRBD2 (6 bases). Deletions cut 0 bases from V and 3 bases from J, with 14 bases between. This CDR3 has 16 residues. Germline V gives CDR1 SGHDT, CDR2 YYEEEE.

The gene calls are TRBV6-1 and TRBJ2-7; TRBD1 aligns across 10 bases. Germline V gene data show CDR1 as MNHNS and CDR2 as SASEGT. The J segment lost 2 bases and the V segment lost 1 base, leaving 2 bases of the junction unmatched. This CDR3 contains 15 residues. DNA of the CDR3: TGTGCCAGCAGTGAAGGGGGGACAGGGGCCTACGAGCAGTACTTC. Its translation is CASSEGGTGAYEQYF.

The chain recombines TRBV5-6 with TRBJ1-1; maybe TRBD1 (6 bases). The CDR3 extends over 14 amino acids. Germline assignment: CDR1 SGHDT and CDR2 YYEEEE. With 5 bases removed from V and 4 bases from J, the gap between germline ends came to 15 bases. The CDR3 spells CASRQQGLGTEAFF. CDR3 bases: TGTGCCAGCAGACAACAGGGTTTGGGCACTGAAGCTTTCTTT.